What follows are 9 T cell receptor beta chains derived from one specimen sequenced in a study of response to subunit inactivated influenza vaccine. TCRdb itself ran the RT-PCR reads through MiXCR, one entry per CDR3 protein. The sample carries 290,000 or so distinct CDR3 sequences, 20% to 25% recorded once. The source was PBMCs from blood, collected about 20 months after vaccination. Source of these receptors: a man in his fifties or sixties who received an inactivated influenza vaccine.

This clonotype turned up a few times. The chain combines TRBV4-3 with TRBJ1-6, with a weak D call TRBD1 (6 bases). CDR3 length: 16 amino acids. The germline CDR1 and CDR2 sequences are LGHNA and YSLEER. Trimming took off 1 base at V and 7 bases at J, with 14 bases between the two ends. The chain's CDR3 is CASSQGRGAFNSPLHF. CDR3 in DNA: TGCGCCAGCAGCCAAGGCAGGGGTGCTTTCAATTCACCCCTCCACTTT.

The chain employs TRBV11-2 and TRBJ2-1, with TRBD2 identical over 7 bases. The CDR3 consists of 17 residues. Trimming removed 5 bases from V and 0 bases from J; junction bases left unmatched: 10. CDR1 and CDR2 (germline): SGHAT, FQNNGV. CDR3 in DNA: TGTGCCAGCAGCCCTACTGCAGCGGGAAGCTCCTACAATGAGCAGTTCTTC. Translating it yields CASSPTAAGSSYNEQFF.

The chain links TRBV4-3 to TRBJ2-1, with 12 bases lining up with TRBD2. This CDR3 is built from 16 residues. V shed 2 bases and J 9 bases; nucleotides not matched to a gene: 8. Looked up from germline, CDR1 is LGHNA and CDR2 is YSLEER. The CDR3 DNA reads as TGCGCCAGCAGCCAAATGGGACTAGCGGGTGGTGCTGAGCAGTTCTTC. This gives the protein CASSQMGLAGGAEQFF.

This clonotype was detected a few times. The V and J genes are TRBV5-1 and TRBJ2-3; D may be TRBD2 (5 bases). Per germline, CDR1 SGHRS and CDR2 YFSETQ. V lost 3 bases and J 6 bases, leaving 11 bases between the germline ends. The CDR3 runs 13 residues. DNA of the CDR3: TGCGCCAGCAGCTCGCGACGCGGGGATACGCAGTATTTT. Translation gives CASSSRRGDTQYF.

This clonotype was observed a handful of times. The chain joins TRBV6-1 to TRBJ1-3; 8 positions agree with TRBD1. V was pared by 6 bases and J by 2 bases, with 3 bases of the junction left unmatched. The V gene's germline CDR1 is MNHNS and CDR2 SASEGT. There are 14 residues in the CDR3. DNA of the CDR3: TGTGCCAGCAGACAGGGGGGGCCTGGAAACACCATATATTTT. Its protein product is CASRQGGPGNTIYF.

The CDR3 nucleotides read TGTGCCAGCAGCCAAGACCCACAGGAGAACACCGGGGAGCTGTTTTTT. It specifies CASSQDPQENTGELFF. The chain combines TRBV4-2 with TRBJ2-2, with D perhaps matching TRBD1 (5 bases). V lost 0 bases to trimming and J lost 1 base, with 9 bases between them. In germline, CDR1 is LGHNA, CDR2 YNFKEQ. There are 16 residues in the CDR3.

This clonotype was counted between two and nine times. This chain joins TRBV12-3 or TRBV12-4 and TRBJ2-7; 16 nucleotides line up with TRBD2. CDR3 size: 16 residues. Trimming cost V 5 bases and J 6 bases; bases outside gene matches: 7. The CDR3 sequence: CASSTGLAGGPGEQYF. DNA for the CDR3: TGTGCCAGCAGTACGGGACTAGCGGGAGGGCCGGGCGAGCAGTACTTC.

The chain links TRBV7-6 to TRBJ2-5, with unresolved D. The CDR3 runs 13 residues. Trimming removed 1 base at V and 5 bases at J, with 8 bases between. Per the germline V gene, CDR1 is SGHVS and CDR2 is FNYEAQ. The CDR3 sequence: CASSLVRVETQYF. The CDR3 region has the DNA TGTGCCAGCAGCTTAGTAAGGGTGGAGACCCAGTACTTC.

This clonotype was seen ten or more times. The CDR3 here is CASSEYWVKGTEAFF. The CDR3 bases are TGTGCCAGCAGTGAATATTGGGTTAAAGGCACTGAAGCTTTCTTT. The chain carries TRBV25-1 and TRBJ1-1; D is ambiguous. CDR3 size: 15 residues. Germline V CDR1 and CDR2: MGHDK, SYGVNS. Trimming shortened V by 0 bases and J by 4 bases, and 12 bases separated the two germline ends.